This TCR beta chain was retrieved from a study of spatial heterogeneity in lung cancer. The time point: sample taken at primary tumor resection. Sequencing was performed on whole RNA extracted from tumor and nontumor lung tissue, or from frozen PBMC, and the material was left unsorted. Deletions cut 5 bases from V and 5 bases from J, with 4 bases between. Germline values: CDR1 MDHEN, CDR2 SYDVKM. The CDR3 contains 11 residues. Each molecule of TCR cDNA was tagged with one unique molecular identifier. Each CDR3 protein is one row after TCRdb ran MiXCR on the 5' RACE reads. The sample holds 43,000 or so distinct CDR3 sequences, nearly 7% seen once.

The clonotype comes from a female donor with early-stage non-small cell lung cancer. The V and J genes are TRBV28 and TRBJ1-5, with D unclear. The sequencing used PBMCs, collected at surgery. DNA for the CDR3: TGTGCCAGCAGTACTCATCAGCCCCAGCATTTT. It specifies CASSTHQPQHF.